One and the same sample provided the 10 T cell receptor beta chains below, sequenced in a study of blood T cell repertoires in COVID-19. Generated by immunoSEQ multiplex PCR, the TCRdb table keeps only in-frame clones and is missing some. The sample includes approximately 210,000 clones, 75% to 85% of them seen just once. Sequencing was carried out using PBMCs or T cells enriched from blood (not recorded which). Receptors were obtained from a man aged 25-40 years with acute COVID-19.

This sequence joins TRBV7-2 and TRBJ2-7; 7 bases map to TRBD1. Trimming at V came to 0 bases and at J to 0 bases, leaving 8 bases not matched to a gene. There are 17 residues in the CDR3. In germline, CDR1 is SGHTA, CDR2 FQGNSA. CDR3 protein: CASSLALSRGSSYEQYF. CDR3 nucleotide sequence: TGTGCCAGCAGCTTAGCCCTTAGCAGGGGGAGCTCCTACGAGCAGTACTTC. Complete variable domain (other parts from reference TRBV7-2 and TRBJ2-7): GAGVSQSPSNKVTEKGKDVELRCDPISGHTALYWYRQSLGQGLEFLIYFQGNSAPDKSGLPSDRFSAERTGGSVSTLTIQRTQQEDSAVYLCASSLALSRGSSYEQYFGPGTRLTVT.

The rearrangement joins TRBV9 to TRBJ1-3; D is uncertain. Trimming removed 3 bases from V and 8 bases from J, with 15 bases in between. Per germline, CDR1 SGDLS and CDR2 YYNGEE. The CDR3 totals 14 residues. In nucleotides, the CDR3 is TGTGCCAGCAGCGGAACCGGTTTTGTTGACACCATATATTTT. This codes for CASSGTGFVDTIYF.

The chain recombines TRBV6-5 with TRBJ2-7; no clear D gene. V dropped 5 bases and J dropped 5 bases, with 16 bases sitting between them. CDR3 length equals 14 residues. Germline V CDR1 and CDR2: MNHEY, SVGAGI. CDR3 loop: CASSITLSQDEQYF. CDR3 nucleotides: TGTGCCAGCAGTATAACTCTTAGTCAGGACGAGCAGTACTTC.

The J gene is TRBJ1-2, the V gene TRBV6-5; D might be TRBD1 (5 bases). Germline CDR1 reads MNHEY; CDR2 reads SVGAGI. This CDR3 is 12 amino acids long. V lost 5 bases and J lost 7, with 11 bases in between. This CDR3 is CASSRRGSGYTF. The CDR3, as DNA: TGTGCCAGCAGTAGGAGGGGTAGTGGCTACACCTTC.

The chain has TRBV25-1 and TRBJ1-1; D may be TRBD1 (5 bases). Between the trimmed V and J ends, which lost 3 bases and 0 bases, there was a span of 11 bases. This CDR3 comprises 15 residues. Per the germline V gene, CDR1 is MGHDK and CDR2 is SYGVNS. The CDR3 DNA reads TGTGCCAGCAGTGAGACGGGGGTGGTGAACACTGAAGCTTTCTTT. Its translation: CASSETGVVNTEAFF.

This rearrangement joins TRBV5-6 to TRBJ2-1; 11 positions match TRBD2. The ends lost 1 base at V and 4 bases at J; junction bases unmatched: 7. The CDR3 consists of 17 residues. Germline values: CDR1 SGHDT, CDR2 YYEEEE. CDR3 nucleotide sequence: TGTGCCAGCAGCTTGTGGGGACTAGCGGACCTATACAATGAGCAGTTCTTC. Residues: CASSLWGLADLYNEQFF. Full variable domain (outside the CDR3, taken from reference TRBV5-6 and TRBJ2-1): DAGVTQSPTHLIKTRGQQVTLRCSPKSGHDTVSWYQQALGQGPQFIFQYYEEEERQRGNFPDRFSGHQFPNYSSELNVNALLLGDSALYLCASSLWGLADLYNEQFFGPGTRLTVL.

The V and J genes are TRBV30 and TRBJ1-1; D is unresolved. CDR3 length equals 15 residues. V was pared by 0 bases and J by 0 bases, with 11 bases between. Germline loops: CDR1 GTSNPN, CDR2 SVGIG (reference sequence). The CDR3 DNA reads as TGTGCCTGGAGTGTACCTAACAGCATGAACACTGAAGCTTTCTTT. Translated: CAWSVPNSMNTEAFF.

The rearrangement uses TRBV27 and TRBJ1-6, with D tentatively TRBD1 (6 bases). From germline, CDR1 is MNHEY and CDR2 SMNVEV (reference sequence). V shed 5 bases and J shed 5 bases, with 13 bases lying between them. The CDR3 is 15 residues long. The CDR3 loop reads CASSPRTAHNSPLHF. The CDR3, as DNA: TGTGCCAGCAGTCCGCGGACAGCGCATAATTCACCCCTCCACTTT.

This chain's CDR3 is CATSLAGGTDTQYF. The CDR3 DNA reads TGTGCCACCTCACTAGCGGGGGGCACAGATACGCAGTATTTT. This rearrangement joins TRBV6-5 to TRBJ2-3, with TRBD2 identical over 11 bases. This CDR3 contains 14 residues. Trimming took 10 bases from V and 1 from J; bases not matched to a gene: 4. The germline gives CDR1 MNHEY, CDR2 SVGAGI.

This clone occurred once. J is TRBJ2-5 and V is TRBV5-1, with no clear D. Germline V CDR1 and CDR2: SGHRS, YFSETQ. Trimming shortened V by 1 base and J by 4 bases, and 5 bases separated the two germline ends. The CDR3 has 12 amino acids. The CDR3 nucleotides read TGCGCCAGCAGCTTGCTACGAGAGACCCAGTACTTC. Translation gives CASSLLRETQYF.